This T cell receptor beta chain came from a study of cytomegalovirus exposure and HLA in healthy donors. The CDR3 is made up of 14 amino acids. Germline CDR1 and CDR2: SGHTA and FQGNSA. With 6 bases clipped from V and 2 bases from J, the junction kept 6 bases outside the gene matches. Researchers ran the PCR with 60 Vbeta and 13 Jbeta primers. Libraries were prepared by immunoSEQ multiplex PCR; TCRdb keeps only in-frame clonotypes and omits some of them. This table holds some 190,000 clones, 65% to 80% found once. Regarding this clone: Its matching antigen is unknown.

Study-wide findings and caveats: With high specificity and sensitivity, the classifier reportedly diagnosed cytomegalovirus status. In a later analysis, a missense DCLRE1C variant was linked to TCR beta V- and J-gene trimming. Segments of the TCR beta V type were, in most cases, productive about 90% or about 30% of the time in an earlier analysis. It has been reported that TCR beta sequences accurately predicted the HLA-A and HLA-B alleles of most subjects.

The receptor was isolated from a woman in her forties in good health and CMV-seronegative. Input material: PBMCs. This chain connects TRBV7-2 to TRBJ1-2, with 7 bases fitting TRBD1. The CDR3 protein is CASRSQGNNYGYTF. The CDR3 DNA reads as TGTGCCAGCAGATCACAGGGGAACAACTATGGCTACACCTTC.